A selection of T cell receptor beta chains follows, all from one sample in a study of T cell responses to AZD1222 COVID-19 vaccine. Profiling relied on immunoSEQ multiplex PCR, and the TCRdb table lists in-frame clones only, not all of them. Found here are roughly 150,000 clones, 80% to 90% of them singletons; the top ten hold roughly 10%. Sequenced here: peripheral blood, sampled 28 days after the second AZD1222 dose. These receptor sequences come from an adult who received the AZD1222 COVID-19 vaccine. Both conserved end residues are trimmed from each CDR3. Fields, in order: clone size, CDR3 length, V gene, CDR3 protein. Expanded clones get a size class; other rows say once, few or many, or leave the size out.

clone size: few
CDR3 length: 12
V gene: TRBV5-6
CDR3 protein: ASSSPTPTDTQY

clone size: .
CDR3 length: 16
V gene: TRBV7-2
CDR3 protein: ASSPPASGYLAKNIQY

clone size: once
CDR3 length: 9
V gene: TRBV2
CDR3 protein: ASGGTGELF

clone size: .
CDR3 length: 12
V gene: TRBV9
CDR3 protein: ASSVEVDGTEAF

clone size: .
CDR3 length: 16
V gene: TRBV7-8
CDR3 protein: ASSLVASPGVLGNTIY

clone size: .
CDR3 length: 13
V gene: TRBV2
CDR3 protein: ASSPSSGNTGELF

clone size: .
CDR3 length: 13
V gene: TRBV5-4
CDR3 protein: ASSLGQGMTGELF

clone size: .
CDR3 length: 13
V gene: TRBV7-9
CDR3 protein: ASSLDGRADNEQF

clone size: .
CDR3 length: 14
V gene: TRBV12-1
CDR3 protein: ASSFETGKGTYEQY

clone size: .
CDR3 length: 12
V gene: TRBV5-6
CDR3 protein: ASSLGVGISPLH

clone size: .
CDR3 length: 11
V gene: TRBV27
CDR3 protein: ASSLQGRTEAF

clone size: once
CDR3 length: 12
V gene: TRBV6-2/TRBV6-3
CDR3 protein: ASSTQGSDETQY

clone size: .
CDR3 length: 10
V gene: TRBV6-7
CDR3 protein: ASRPWEAEAF